This is a list of T cell receptor beta chains from one sample in a study of cytomegalovirus exposure and HLA in healthy donors. The repertoire was sequenced with immunoSEQ multiplex PCR; TCRdb's copy has only in-frame clones and lacks some. The profile shows some 100,000 clones, roughly 88% of them singletons. Sample: PBMCs. Receptors were obtained from a man between 18 and 35 years old in good health and CMV-seronegative. CDR3s include the opening cysteine and the closing phenylalanine or tryptophan. Part of the rows lack a size; the others show once, few, many or a class for expanded clones.

J: TRBJ2-7; V: TRBV10-3; size: few; CDR3: CAIGRTDYEQYF
J: TRBJ2-7; V: TRBV20-1; size: NA; CDR3: CSARDGPVQYF
J: TRBJ2-1; V: TRBV10-1; size: NA; CDR3: CASSGHPRAGSTYNEQFF
J: TRBJ2-3; V: TRBV6-5; size: once; CDR3: CASSYSAGGSDTQYF
J: TRBJ2-1; V: TRBV30; size: NA; CDR3: CAWSRGGEQFF
J: TRBJ1-1; V: TRBV27; size: NA; CDR3: CASIGTGFNTEAFF
J: TRBJ1-3; V: TRBV2; size: few; CDR3: CASSERQSRNTIYF
J: TRBJ2-1; V: TRBV14; size: NA; CDR3: CASSQTPNPRLAYEQFF
J: TRBJ1-2; V: TRBV7-9; size: NA; CDR3: CASSLAQGSHYGYTF
J: TRBJ2-7; V: TRBV7-9; size: NA; CDR3: CASSSIRDRDYEQYF
J: TRBJ2-3; V: TRBV13; size: NA; CDR3: CASSLGRAGGRSADTQYF
J: TRBJ2-1; V: TRBV6-4; size: NA; CDR3: CASSDTGQVVNEQFF
J: TRBJ2-7; V: TRBV19; size: once; CDR3: CASSQTGGAYEQYF
J: TRBJ2-1; V: TRBV21-1; size: once; CDR3: CASSKFRDSVKSEQFF
J: TRBJ1-6; V: TRBV5-4; size: NA; CDR3: CASSLGAKTGGSSPLHF
J: TRBJ1-1; V: TRBV5-1; size: NA; CDR3: CASTNPDRTNTEAFF
J: TRBJ2-5; V: TRBV30; size: NA; CDR3: CAWRLAGLGETQYF
J: TRBJ1-6; V: TRBV7-8; size: NA; CDR3: CASSLRDSYNSPLHF
J: TRBJ2-7; V: TRBV5-6; size: NA; CDR3: CASSFGTGAREQYF
J: TRBJ2-7; V: TRBV5-1; size: few; CDR3: CASSSALGGSYEQYF
J: TRBJ2-7; V: TRBV7-6; size: NA; CDR3: CASSSAHVYEQYF
J: TRBJ1-6; V: TRBV27; size: NA; CDR3: CASSLSRSYNSPLHF
J: TRBJ2-3; V: TRBV7-9; size: NA; CDR3: CASSLVGTGGPDTQYF
J: TRBJ1-1; V: TRBV7-2; size: NA; CDR3: CASTRQGWDTEAFF
J: TRBJ1-3; V: TRBV5-6; size: NA; CDR3: CASSLDGSSNTIYF
J: TRBJ1-1; V: TRBV7-9; size: NA; CDR3: CASSSTGGRTEAFF
J: TRBJ2-3; V: TRBV7-9; size: NA; CDR3: CASRAGGSTDTQYF
J: TRBJ1-3; V: TRBV18; size: once; CDR3: CASSQKDRNSGNTIYF
J: TRBJ1-1; V: TRBV19; size: once; CDR3: CASSIGERINTEAFF
J: TRBJ1-5; V: TRBV6-5; size: NA; CDR3: CASSFTGSQPQHF
J: TRBJ2-2; V: TRBV30; size: NA; CDR3: CAWSEWEAGTGELFF
J: TRBJ2-7; V: TRBV5-1; size: once; CDR3: CASSWASGRSGAYEQYF
J: TRBJ2-7; V: TRBV7-2; size: once; CDR3: CASSPSALYEQYF
J: TRBJ2-7; V: TRBV6-4; size: NA; CDR3: CASTNLAGYEQYF
J: TRBJ2-7; V: TRBV7-9; size: NA; CDR3: CASSLTGTGNTYEQYF
J: TRBJ1-4; V: TRBV19; size: few; CDR3: CASREEKLFF
J: TRBJ2-7; V: TRBV5-4; size: NA; CDR3: CASSFGAGGYEQYF
J: TRBJ1-4; V: TRBV19; size: NA; CDR3: CASSIAGSGNEKLFF
J: TRBJ2-5; V: TRBV7-2; size: NA; CDR3: CASSLPLYGGEKETQYF
J: TRBJ2-7; V: TRBV6-5; size: NA; CDR3: CATTTAPSGTYEQYF
J: TRBJ2-7; V: TRBV2; size: NA; CDR3: CASTGRGRFHEQYF
J: TRBJ1-5; V: TRBV19; size: NA; CDR3: CASAGGGRNQPQHF
J: TRBJ2-3; V: TRBV6-4; size: NA; CDR3: CASSDSASAADTQYF
J: TRBJ1-1; V: TRBV5-1; size: NA; CDR3: CASSLVQFTEAFF
J: TRBJ1-1; V: TRBV2; size: NA; CDR3: CASSRAPRGEAFF
J: TRBJ1-2; V: TRBV6-1; size: NA; CDR3: CASSGRRTGATNYGYTF
J: TRBJ2-7; V: TRBV9; size: NA; CDR3: CASSPGQDSSYEQYF
J: TRBJ1-3; V: TRBV6-5; size: NA; CDR3: CASAAVISGNTIYF
J: TRBJ1-2; V: TRBV6-6; size: NA; CDR3: CASSVQGDYGYTF
J: TRBJ1-4; V: TRBV27; size: NA; CDR3: CASSLRGTGGTREKLFF
J: TRBJ2-1; V: TRBV6-5; size: NA; CDR3: CASSYSPGGNEQFF